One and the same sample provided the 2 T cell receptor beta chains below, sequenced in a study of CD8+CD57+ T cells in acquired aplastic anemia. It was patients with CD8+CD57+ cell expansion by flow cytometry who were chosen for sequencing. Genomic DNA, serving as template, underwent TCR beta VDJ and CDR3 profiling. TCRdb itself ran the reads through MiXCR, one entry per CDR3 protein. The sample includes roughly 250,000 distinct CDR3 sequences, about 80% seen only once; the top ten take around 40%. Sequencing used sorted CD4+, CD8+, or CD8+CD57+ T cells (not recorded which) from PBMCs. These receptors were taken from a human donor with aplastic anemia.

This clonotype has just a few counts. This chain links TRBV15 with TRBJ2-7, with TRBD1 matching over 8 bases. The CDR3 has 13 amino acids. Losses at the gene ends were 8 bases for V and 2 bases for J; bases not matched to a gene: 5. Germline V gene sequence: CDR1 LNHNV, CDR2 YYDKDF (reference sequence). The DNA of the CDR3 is TGTGCCACCGGACAGGGACTTACCTACGAGCAGTACGTC. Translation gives CATGQGLTYEQYV.

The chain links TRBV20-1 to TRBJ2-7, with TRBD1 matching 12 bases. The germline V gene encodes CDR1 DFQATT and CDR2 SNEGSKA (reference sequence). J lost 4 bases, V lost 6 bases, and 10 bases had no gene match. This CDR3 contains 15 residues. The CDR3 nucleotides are TGCAGTGCCCCTTTCGGGACAGGGGGCCCTTACGAGCAGTACTTC. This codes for CSAPFGTGGPYEQYF.